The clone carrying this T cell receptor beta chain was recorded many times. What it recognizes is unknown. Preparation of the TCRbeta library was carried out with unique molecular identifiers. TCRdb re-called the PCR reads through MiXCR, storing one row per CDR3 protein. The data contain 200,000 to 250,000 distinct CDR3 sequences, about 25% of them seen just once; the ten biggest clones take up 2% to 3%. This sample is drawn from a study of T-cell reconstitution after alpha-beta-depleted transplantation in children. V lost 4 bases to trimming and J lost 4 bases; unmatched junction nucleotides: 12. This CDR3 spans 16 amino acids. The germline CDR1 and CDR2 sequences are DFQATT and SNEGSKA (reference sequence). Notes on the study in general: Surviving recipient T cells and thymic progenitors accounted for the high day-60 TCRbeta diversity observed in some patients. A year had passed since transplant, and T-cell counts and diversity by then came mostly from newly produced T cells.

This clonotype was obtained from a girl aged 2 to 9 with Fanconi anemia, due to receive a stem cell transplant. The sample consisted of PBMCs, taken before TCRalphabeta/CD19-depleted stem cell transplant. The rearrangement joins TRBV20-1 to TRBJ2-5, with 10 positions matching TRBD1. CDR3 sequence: CSATRYGTGEGETQYF. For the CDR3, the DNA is TGCAGTGCTACCCGTTACGGGACAGGGGAAGGAGAGACCCAGTACTTC.